This TCR beta chain was found in a study of cytomegalovirus exposure and HLA in healthy donors. Study information: The Caucasian-associated ancestry cluster contained about four fifths of the roughly 400 genotyped donors.

A multiplex PCR was run with 60 Vbeta primers and 13 Jbeta primers. Clones were sequenced by immunoSEQ multiplex PCR, and TCRdb holds only the in-frame ones, with some missing. Among approximately 100,000 clones listed, about 70% were seen once. Notes on this clone: Its antigen is currently unknown.

The junction had 5 bases not matched to a gene; V was cut back by 4 bases and J by 9 bases. CDR1 is MNHNS, CDR2 SASEGT, per germline. The CDR3 is made up of 14 amino acids. Study conclusions and caveats: With DRB1 most and HLA-C fewest, TCR association rates differed between HLA loci in a later analysis. Evidence from a later analysis indicated that most CMV-associated TCR beta chains looked HLA-restricted.

Material: PBMCs. This sequence was found in a female donor in good health and CMV-seronegative. V is TRBV6-1 and J is TRBJ2-1; 11 bases are shared with TRBD2. This CDR3 reads CASSATSGSSEQFF. In DNA form, the CDR3 reads TGTGCCAGCAGTGCCACTAGCGGGAGTAGTGAGCAGTTCTTC.